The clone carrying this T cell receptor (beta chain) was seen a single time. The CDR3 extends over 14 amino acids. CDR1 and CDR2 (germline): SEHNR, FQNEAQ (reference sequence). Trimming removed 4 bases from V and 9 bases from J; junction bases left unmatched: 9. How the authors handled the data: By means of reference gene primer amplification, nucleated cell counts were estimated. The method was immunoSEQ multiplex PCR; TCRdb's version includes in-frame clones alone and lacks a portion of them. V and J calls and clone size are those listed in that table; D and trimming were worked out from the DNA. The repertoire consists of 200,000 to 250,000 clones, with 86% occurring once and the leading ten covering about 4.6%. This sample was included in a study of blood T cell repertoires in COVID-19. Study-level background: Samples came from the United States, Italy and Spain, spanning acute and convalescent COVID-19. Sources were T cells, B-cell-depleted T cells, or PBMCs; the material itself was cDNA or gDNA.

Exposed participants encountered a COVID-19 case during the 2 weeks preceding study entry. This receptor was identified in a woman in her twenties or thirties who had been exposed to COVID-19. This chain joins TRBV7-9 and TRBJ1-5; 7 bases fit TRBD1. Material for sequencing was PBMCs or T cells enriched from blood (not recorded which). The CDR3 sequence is CASSWDSPMGPQHF. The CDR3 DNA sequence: TGTGCCAGCAGCTGGGACAGCCCAATGGGGCCCCAGCATTTT.